The 30 T cell receptor beta chains presented below share a single source sample, sequenced in a study of blood T cells in healthy people across ages. Primers used in a second PCR of about 7 to 12 cycles were a sample-barcoded 5' primer and a J-beta primer mix. TCRdb passed the 5' RACE reads through MiXCR, listing each CDR3 protein once. The sample consists of about 780,000 distinct CDR3 sequences, around 62% of them appearing once. Sequencing was done on a sample of blood. These receptors all come from a man younger than 40 in good health.

This rearrangement joins TRBV27 to TRBJ2-7, with TRBD2 matching over 14 bases. Trimming cost V 3 bases and J 4 bases; bases outside gene matches: 8. The CDR3 has 17 amino acids. Germline V CDR1 and CDR2: MNHEY, SMNVEV (reference sequence). CDR3 in DNA: TGTGCCAGCAGTTTTCGACTAGCGGGAGGGAGCCCTTACGAGCAGTACTTC. Translated: CASSFRLAGGSPYEQYF.

The sample holds a few counts of this clonotype. The rearrangement joins TRBV9 to TRBJ1-2; D remains ambiguous. Between the trimmed V and J ends, which lost 4 bases and 3 bases, there was a span of 16 bases. This CDR3 region has 15 residues. Germline CDR1 reads SGDLS; CDR2 reads YYNGEE. The CDR3 sequence is CASSPREEAYYGYTF. In DNA, the CDR3 is TGTGCCAGCAGCCCGCGGGAGGAGGCCTACTATGGCTACACCTTC.

This clonotype occurred many times. The chain joins TRBV6-1 to TRBJ1-2; 8 bases match TRBD1. The germline CDR1 and CDR2 sequences are MNHNS and SASEGT. V lost 6 bases and J lost 6; bases outside the gene matches: 6. This CDR3 region has 13 residues. The CDR3 DNA reads as TGTGCCAGCAGCCGGACAGGGAAAGATGGCTACACCTTC. Translating it yields CASSRTGKDGYTF.

This clonotype was seen a handful of times. The gene calls are TRBV29-1 and TRBJ1-2, with D maybe TRBD1 (5 bases). Germline CDR1 and CDR2: SQVTM and ANQGSEA. The V and J ends lost 4 bases and 4 bases respectively, with 10 bases between them. This CDR3 is built from 12 residues. The DNA for the CDR3 is TGCAGCGTTGGTGGGGGTAGCTATGGCTACACCTTC. Translated, it gives CSVGGGSYGYTF.

The chain recombines TRBV28 with TRBJ2-1; TRBD1 matches at 10 bases. The CDR3 spans 15 residues. Trimming at V came to 4 bases and at J to 8 bases, leaving 8 bases not matched to a gene. From germline, CDR1 is MDHEN and CDR2 SYDVKM. The CDR3 spells CASSSLRDRGDEQFF. The DNA of the CDR3 is TGTGCCAGCAGTTCCCTCCGGGACAGGGGCGATGAGCAGTTCTTC.

This chain connects TRBV9 to TRBJ1-6, with D uncertain. Trimming took off 0 bases at V and 10 bases at J, with 14 bases between the two ends. The length of the CDR3 is 15 residues. Germline V lookup: CDR1 SGDLS, CDR2 YYNGEE. CDR3 in amino acids: CASSVGVGSGSPLHF. As DNA, the CDR3 is TGTGCCAGCAGCGTAGGGGTCGGGTCGGGATCACCCCTCCACTTT. Full variable domain (remainder filled in from reference TRBV9 and TRBJ1-6): DSGVTQTPKHLITATGQRVTLRCSPRSGDLSVYWYQQSLDQGLQFLIQYYNGEERAKGNILERFSAQQFPDLHSELNLSSLELGDSALYFCASSVGVGSGSPLHFGNGTRLTVT.

The chain is built from TRBV20-1 and TRBJ1-5; 7 bases fit TRBD1. CDR3 length: 14 amino acids. Germline V gene data show CDR1 as DFQATT and CDR2 as SNEGSKA (reference sequence). Unmatched junction bases numbered 2, after V lost 2 bases and J lost 1 base. CDR3 DNA: TGCAGTGCTAGAATACAGGGGAGCAATCAGCCCCAGCATTTT. It translates to CSARIQGSNQPQHF.

The chain links TRBV7-3 to TRBJ2-1; 8 bases match TRBD1. Trimming took 3 bases from V and 7 from J; bases not matched to a gene: 5. CDR1 and CDR2 (germline): SGHTA, FQGTGA. The CDR3 has 14 residues. The CDR3 spells CASSFGQGLNEQFF. CDR3 DNA sequence: TGTGCCAGCAGCTTTGGACAGGGCCTAAATGAGCAGTTCTTC.

In DNA, the CDR3 is TGCAGCGTTAGGACAGGGGAAACTCAGCCCCAGCATTTT. It translates to CSVRTGETQPQHF. This chain links TRBV29-1 with TRBJ1-5; TRBD1 agrees at 9 bases. CDR3 size: 13 residues. Germline V gene data show CDR1 as SQVTM and CDR2 as ANQGSEA. V dropped 5 bases and J dropped 6; count of bases not matched to a gene: 5. Filled out from reference TRBV29-1 and TRBJ1-5, the complete variable domain reads SAVISQKPSRDICQRGTSLTIQCQVDSQVTMMFWYRQQPGQSLTLIATANQGSEATYESGFVIDKFPISRPNLTFSTLTVSNMSPEDSSIYLCSVRTGETQPQHFGDGTRLSIL.

In DNA form, the CDR3 reads TGCGCCAGCAGCCAAGAATCCGGGACAGGTCTCGAGCAGTACTTC. As protein: CASSQESGTGLEQYF. This chain links TRBV4-3 with TRBJ2-4; 8 bases are a match to TRBD1. Gene TRBJ2-7 matches the end of the DNA better, so the J call may be wrong. CDR3 length equals 15 residues. The germline gives CDR1 LGHNA, CDR2 YSLEER.

This clonotype was counted a few times. V gene TRBV20-1 combines with J gene TRBJ1-2, with 8 bases aligning to TRBD1. After removal of 4 bases from V and 2 bases from J, the junction contained 12 bases not matched to a gene. Germline V gene sequence: CDR1 DFQATT, CDR2 SNEGSKA (reference sequence). This CDR3 contains 16 residues. The CDR3 protein is CSAIPHTGQANYGYTF. The CDR3 nucleotides read TGCAGTGCTATTCCACATACGGGACAGGCGAACTATGGCTACACCTTC.

The CDR3 region has the DNA TGTGCCACCAGCAGACTGGACAGGGGTGAAAAACTGTTTTTT. Amino acids: CATSRLDRGEKLFF. This chain connects TRBV15 to TRBJ1-4; TRBD1 aligns across 9 bases. This CDR3 comprises 14 residues. V was clipped by 2 bases and J by 7 bases; unmatched bases: 2. CDR1 and CDR2 from the germline V gene are LNHNV and YYDKDF (reference sequence).

The chain joins TRBV20-1 to TRBJ2-7; 7 positions match TRBD1. CDR1 and CDR2 (germline): DFQATT, SNEGSKA (reference sequence). V shed 5 bases, J shed 2 bases, and the junction held 6 bases outside the gene matches. This CDR3 is built from 13 residues. CDR3 sequence reads: CSASDRVTYEQYF. CDR3 nucleotide sequence: TGCAGTGCTTCTGACAGGGTAACCTACGAGCAGTACTTC.

This clonotype was seen only a few times. This chain uses TRBV7-6 with TRBJ1-6; 8 bases align to TRBD1. The CDR3 sequence is 15 residues long. Germline assignment: CDR1 SGHVS and CDR2 FNYEAQ. The trim removed 5 bases at V and 7 bases at J, leaving 7 bases unmatched. The DNA for the CDR3 is TGTGCCAGCAGCCGACTGACAGGGGCCAATTCACCCCTCCACTTT. Its protein product is CASSRLTGANSPLHF.

V gene TRBV24-1 combines with J gene TRBJ1-6; the match to TRBD1 covers 7 bases. The CDR3 runs to 13 residues. V was clipped by 7 bases and J by 7 bases; unmatched bases: 3. From germline, CDR1 is KGHDR and CDR2 SFDVKD. The CDR3 here is CATRGQENSPLHF. The CDR3, as DNA: TGTGCCACCAGAGGACAGGAAAATTCACCCCTCCACTTT.

The V call is TRBV4-1, the J call TRBJ2-7, with TRBD1 matching over 9 bases. The germline CDR1 and CDR2 sequences are MGHRA and YSYEKL. The CDR3 length is 14 residues. V lost 4 bases and J lost 5; bases outside the gene matches: 6. CDR3 region: CASSRDRVSHEQYF. CDR3 DNA: TGCGCCAGCAGCCGGGACAGGGTCAGTCACGAGCAGTACTTC.

The chain joins TRBV24-1 to TRBJ2-5; a weak D match, TRBD2 (6 bases). CDR1 and CDR2 from the germline V gene are KGHDR and SFDVKD. The V end was cut by 9 bases, the J end by 4 bases, with 8 bases between. This CDR3 is built from 11 residues. As DNA, the CDR3 is TGTGCCACCGGGACTGGAGAGACCCAGTACTTC. As protein: CATGTGETQYF.

J is TRBJ2-4 and V is TRBV21-1; the D segment call TRBD1 is taken from the table without a DNA check. The J call may be wrong; the DNA end is better matched by TRBJ2-7. TRBV21-1 is noted as a pseudogene. The CDR3 has 15 amino acids. The CDR3 nucleotides read TGTGCCAGCAGCTCCCGTAAGGGGGGTCCCTACGAGCAGTACTTC. It codes for CASSSRKGGPYEQYF.

The chain couples TRBV16 to TRBJ2-1, with 7 positions matching TRBD2. This CDR3 region has 16 residues. Germline V lookup: CDR1 KGHSY, CDR2 FQNENV. With 4 bases clipped from V and 6 bases from J, the junction kept 12 bases outside the gene matches. CDR3 amino acids: CASSRWEGITGNEQFF. The DNA for the CDR3 is TGTGCCAGCAGCCGGTGGGAGGGGATCACAGGCAATGAGCAGTTCTTC.

The chain has TRBV4-2 and TRBJ2-6, with 7 nucleotides matching TRBD2. Per the germline V gene, CDR1 is LGHNA and CDR2 is YNFKEQ. V shed 1 base, J shed 1 base, and the junction held 10 bases outside the gene matches. The length of the CDR3 is 19 residues. In nucleotides, the CDR3 is TGTGCCAGCAGCCAAGGGCCAGCGGGGCTTGAATCTGGGGCCAACGTCCTGACTTTC. It codes for CASSQGPAGLESGANVLTF.

The sample holds a few counts of this clonotype. The rearrangement uses TRBV5-1 and TRBJ2-7; D unresolved. CDR1 is SGHRS, CDR2 YFSETQ, per germline. The CDR3 runs to 13 residues. Trimming left V 0 bases short and J 6 bases short, with 10 bases between. The CDR3 here is CASSLEPVGEQYF. The CDR3 region has the DNA TGCGCCAGCAGCTTGGAGCCGGTCGGCGAGCAGTACTTC.

The rearrangement links TRBV7-2 to TRBJ1-5; D not resolved. This CDR3 spans 16 amino acids. V dropped 5 bases and J dropped 4 bases, with 18 bases sitting between them. Germline CDR1 reads SGHTA; CDR2 reads FQGNSA. CDR3 amino acids: CASSPRQVLGNQPQHF. The CDR3 DNA sequence: TGTGCCAGCAGCCCACGCCAGGTTCTTGGGAATCAGCCCCAGCATTTT.

This chain connects TRBV12-3 or TRBV12-4 to TRBJ2-7; D is uncertain. There are 12 residues in the CDR3. The V end was cut by 3 bases, the J end by 7 bases, with 10 bases between. The CDR3 nucleotides read TGTGCCAGCAGTTTCCCCAGGCAAGAGCAGTACTTC. The encoded protein is CASSFPRQEQYF.

The sample holds a few counts of this clonotype. The CDR3 coding sequence is TGTGCCAGCAGCTTAGGGCCGGGCTACACCTTC. It translates to CASSLGPGYTF. The chain carries TRBV7-9 and TRBJ1-2; D remains unclear. Trimming removed 1 base from V and 8 bases from J, with 5 bases in between. Germline V gene lookup returns CDR1 SEHNR and CDR2 FQNEAQ (reference sequence). There are 11 residues in the CDR3.

This clonotype appeared a few times. V and J are TRBV9 and TRBJ2-5, with TRBD2 matching over 10 bases. This CDR3 contains 16 residues. From germline, CDR1 is SGDLS and CDR2 YYNGEE. J was trimmed by 4 bases and V by 3 bases; bases with no gene match: 9. Here the CDR3 DNA reads TGTGCCAGCAGCGCGGTCCACTTAGCGGGGGGAGAGACCCAGTACTTC. Amino acids: CASSAVHLAGGETQYF.

This clonotype was picked up a small number of times. The chain employs TRBV30 and TRBJ1-5; tentatively, D is TRBD1 (6 bases). This CDR3 contains 13 residues. V lost 1 base, J lost 6 bases, and 10 bases lay in between. The V gene's germline CDR1 is GTSNPN and CDR2 SVGIG (reference sequence). CDR3 sequence reads: CAWSGGAGQPQHF. Written as DNA, the CDR3 is TGTGCCTGGAGTGGGGGGGCGGGTCAGCCCCAGCATTTT.

The V call is TRBV23-1, the J call TRBJ1-4, with D possibly being TRBD1 (5 bases). TRBV23-1 is sorted into the ORF group, with uncertain function. Trimming pared 4 bases from V and 5 bases from J, leaving 14 bases between. This CDR3 comprises 15 residues. CDR3 amino acids: CASSRVTAPNEKLFF. CDR3 sequence (DNA): TGCGCCAGCAGTCGCGTGACAGCCCCCAATGAAAAACTGTTTTTT.

V and J are TRBV2 and TRBJ2-5; 9 bases align to TRBD1. The CDR3 has 15 amino acids. Trimming at V came to 6 bases and at J to 4 bases, leaving 9 bases not matched to a gene. CDR1 and CDR2 from the germline V gene are SNHLY and FYNNEI. The CDR3 DNA reads TGTGCCAGCAGCACAGGGGGCGCCGTTGGAGAGACCCAGTACTTC. Its translation: CASSTGGAVGETQYF.

The V call is TRBV29-1, the J call TRBJ2-1, with D perhaps assigned TRBD1 or TRBD2 (5 bases each). CDR3 length equals 15 residues. V was clipped by 3 bases and J by 8 bases, with 20 bases between them. CDR1 SQVTM and CDR2 ANQGSEA come from the germline V gene. CDR3 in amino acids: CSVDIGRARDDEQFF. DNA of the CDR3: TGCAGCGTTGACATCGGGCGGGCCAGGGATGATGAGCAGTTCTTC.

The chain combines TRBV12-3 or TRBV12-4 with TRBJ1-2, with D possibly TRBD1 on 6 matching bases. Trimming removed 5 bases from V and 3 bases from J, with 10 bases in between. The CDR3 runs to 13 residues. The chain's CDR3 is CASSVGGHYGYTF. CDR3 DNA sequence: TGTGCCAGCAGTGTAGGGGGGCACTATGGCTACACCTTC.